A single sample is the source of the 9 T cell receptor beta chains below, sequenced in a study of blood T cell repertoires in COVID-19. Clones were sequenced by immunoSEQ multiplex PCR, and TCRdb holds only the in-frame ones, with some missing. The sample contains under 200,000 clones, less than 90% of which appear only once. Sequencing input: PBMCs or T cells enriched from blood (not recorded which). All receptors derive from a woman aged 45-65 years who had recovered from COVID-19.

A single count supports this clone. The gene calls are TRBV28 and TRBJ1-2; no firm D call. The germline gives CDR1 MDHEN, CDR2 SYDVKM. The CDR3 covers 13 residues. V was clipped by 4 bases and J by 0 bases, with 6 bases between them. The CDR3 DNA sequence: TGTGCCAGCAGTTCGGGGACTAACTATGGCTACACCTTC. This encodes CASSSGTNYGYTF.

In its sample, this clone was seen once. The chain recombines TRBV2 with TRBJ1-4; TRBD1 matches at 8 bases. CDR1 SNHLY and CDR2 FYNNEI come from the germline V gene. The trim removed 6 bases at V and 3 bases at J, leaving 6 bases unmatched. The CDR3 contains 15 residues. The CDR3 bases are TGTGCCAGCAGAACACAGGGGGGGGCTAATGAAAAACTGTTTTTT. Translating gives CASRTQGGANEKLFF.

CDR3 region: CASSPRGSQETQYF. Written as DNA, the CDR3 is TGTGCCAGTAGTCCCCGGGGAAGCCAAGAGACCCAGTACTTC. This chain links TRBV19 with TRBJ2-5; a possible D gene is TRBD2 (5 bases). Trimming removed 5 bases at V and 1 base at J, with 11 bases between. The CDR3 runs 14 residues. Germline CDR1 LNHDA, CDR2 SQIVND (reference sequence).

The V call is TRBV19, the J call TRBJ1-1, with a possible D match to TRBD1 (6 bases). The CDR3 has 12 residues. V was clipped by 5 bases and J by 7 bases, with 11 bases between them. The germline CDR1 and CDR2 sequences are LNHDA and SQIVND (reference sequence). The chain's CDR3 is CASSGGAGEAFF. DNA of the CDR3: TGTGCCAGTAGTGGGGGGGCGGGTGAAGCTTTCTTT.

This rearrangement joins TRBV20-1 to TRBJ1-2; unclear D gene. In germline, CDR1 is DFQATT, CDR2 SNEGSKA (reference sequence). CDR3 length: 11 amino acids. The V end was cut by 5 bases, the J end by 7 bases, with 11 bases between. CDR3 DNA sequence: TGCAGTGCTTTTGTCTCCGGTGGCTACACCTTC. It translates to CSAFVSGGYTF.

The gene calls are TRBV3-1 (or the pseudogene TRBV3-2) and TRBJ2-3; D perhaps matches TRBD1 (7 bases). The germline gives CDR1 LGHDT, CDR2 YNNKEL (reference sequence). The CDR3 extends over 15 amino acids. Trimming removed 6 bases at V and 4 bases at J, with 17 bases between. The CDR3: CASRQGRGVADTQYF. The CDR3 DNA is TGTGCCAGCAGGCAGGGCAGGGGGGTCGCAGATACGCAGTATTTT.

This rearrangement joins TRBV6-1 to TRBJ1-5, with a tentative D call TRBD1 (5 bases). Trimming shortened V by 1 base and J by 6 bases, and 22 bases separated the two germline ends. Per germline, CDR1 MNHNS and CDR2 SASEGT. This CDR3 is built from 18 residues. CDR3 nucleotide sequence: TGTGCCAGCAGTGAAGGTGCGGGGACGGTCCTCTCTGCTCAGCCCCAGCATTTT. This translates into CASSEGAGTVLSAQPQHF.

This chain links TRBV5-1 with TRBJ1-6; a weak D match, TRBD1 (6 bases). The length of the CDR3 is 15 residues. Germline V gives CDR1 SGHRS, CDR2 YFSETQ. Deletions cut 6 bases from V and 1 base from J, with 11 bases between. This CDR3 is CASTVGQSYNSPLHF. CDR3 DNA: TGCGCCAGCACAGTAGGACAGTCCTATAATTCACCCCTCCACTTT.

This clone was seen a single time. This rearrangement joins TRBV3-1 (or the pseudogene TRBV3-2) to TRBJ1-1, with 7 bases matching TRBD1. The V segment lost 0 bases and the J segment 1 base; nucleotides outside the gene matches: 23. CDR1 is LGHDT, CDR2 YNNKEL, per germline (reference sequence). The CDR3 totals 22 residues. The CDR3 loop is CASSQDPDPPGDQGDRNTEAFF. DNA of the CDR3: TGTGCCAGCAGCCAAGATCCAGACCCCCCGGGGGACCAGGGGGATAGGAACACTGAAGCTTTCTTT.